This paragraph covers one T cell receptor (beta chain) sequence. Its antigen is currently unknown. Some clones are missing from TCRdb's copy, which holds only in-frame ones; the method was immunoSEQ multiplex PCR. The sample shows 500,000 or so clones, about 83% of them seen only once. The treatment here: around 19 received Ad26.COV2.S at low or high dose, single or two shots; five or six received placebo; per-sample allocation not given. Sampling was done on day 63 after the first vaccine or placebo injection. Wuhan-strain SARS-CoV-2 spike was expressed by the Ad26 vector that made up the vaccine. The source of the sample is a study of Ad26.COV2.S vaccination and SARS-CoV-2 variants. Overall study context: Vaccine-arm donor from the placebo-controlled COV1001 Ad26.COV2.S trial. Study-level findings and limits: TCR breadth and depth estimates may have understated total T cell responses.

V gave up 0 bases and J gave up 2 bases; unmatched junction bases: 1. The CDR3 consists of 15 residues. The germline CDR1 and CDR2 sequences are MNHEY and SVGAGI. The starting material was peripheral blood, obtained in a trial of Ad26.COV2.S vaccine versus placebo. J is TRBJ1-3 and V is TRBV6-5, with 7 positions matching TRBD1. This receptor was obtained from a person aged 18-60 years who received the Ad26.COV2.S COVID-19 vaccine or a placebo. The CDR3 sequence: CASSYSTGPGNTIYF. CDR3 DNA: TGTGCCAGCAGTTACTCGACAGGGCCTGGAAACACCATATATTTT.